This TCR beta chain was identified during a study of Tregs in tolerant kidney transplant recipients. TCRdb's table, derived via immunoSEQ multiplex PCR, lists solely in-frame clones and lacks some. This table holds about 55,000 clones, 91% found once. The nonmyeloablative bone marrow transplants came from related graft donors, with transient mixed chimerism. Germline CDR1 is MNHEY and CDR2 is SMNVEV (reference sequence). This CDR3 contains 17 residues. V trimming: 5 bases; J trimming: 3 bases; junction bases outside the gene matches: 14. This specimen was CD8+ T cells from blood (PBMCs), taken 24 months after the transplant. V and J are TRBV27 and TRBJ2-3; 7 nucleotides match TRBD1. This sequence originates from a human patient who received a combined kidney and bone marrow transplant. Some T cells may arise from the graft donor. As DNA, the CDR3 is TGTGCCAGCAGTACCCACGACAGGGTATTTAGAACAGATACGCAGTATTTT. Its protein product is CASSTHDRVFRTDTQYF.